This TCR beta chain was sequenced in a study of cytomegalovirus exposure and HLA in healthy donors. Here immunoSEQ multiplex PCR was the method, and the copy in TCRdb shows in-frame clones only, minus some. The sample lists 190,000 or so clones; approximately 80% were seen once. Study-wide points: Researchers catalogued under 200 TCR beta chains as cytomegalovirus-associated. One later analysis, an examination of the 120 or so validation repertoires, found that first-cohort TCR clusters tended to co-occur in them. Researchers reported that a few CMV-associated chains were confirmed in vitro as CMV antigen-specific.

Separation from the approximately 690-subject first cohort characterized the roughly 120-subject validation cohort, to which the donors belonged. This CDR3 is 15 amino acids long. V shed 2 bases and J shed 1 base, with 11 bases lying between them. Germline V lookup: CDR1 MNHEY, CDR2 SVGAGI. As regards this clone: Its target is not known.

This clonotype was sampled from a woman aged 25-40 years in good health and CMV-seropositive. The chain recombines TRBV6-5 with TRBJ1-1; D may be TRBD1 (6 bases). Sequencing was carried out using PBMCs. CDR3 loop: CASSYGDIRNTEAFF. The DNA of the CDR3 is TGTGCCAGCAGTTACGGGGACATCAGGAACACTGAAGCTTTCTTT.